The 10 T cell receptor beta chains in this list originate from one sample, sequenced in a study of STAT5B mutations in CD4+ large granular lymphocyte leukemia. Assay: immunoSEQ multiplex PCR; the TCRdb copy retains only in-frame clones and omits some. In the table there are approximately 24,000 clones, 81% of which are singletons. Sequencing was done on a sample of CD4+ T cells from blood buffy coats. Receptors originate from a human donor in good health.

V and J are TRBV19 and TRBJ1-5, with D perhaps TRBD1 (6 bases). Deletions cut 4 bases from V and 2 bases from J, with 18 bases between. CDR1 LNHDA and CDR2 SQIVND come from the germline V gene (reference sequence). The length of the CDR3 is 17 residues. The CDR3 sequence is CASSKQNREMGNQPQHF. DNA for the CDR3: TGTGCCAGTAGTAAACAGAACAGGGAGATGGGCAATCAGCCCCAGCATTTT.

The rearrangement joins TRBV5-1 to TRBJ2-3; D possibly corresponds to TRBD1 (5 bases). The CDR3 is made up of 14 amino acids. V was cut by 0 bases and J by 3 bases, with 8 bases left in between. Per the germline V gene, CDR1 is SGHRS and CDR2 is YFSETQ. The CDR3 here is CASSLGPGTDTQYF. CDR3 coding DNA: TGCGCCAGCAGCTTGGGGCCAGGGACAGATACGCAGTATTTT.

In DNA form, the CDR3 reads TGTGCCAGCTCACCAAATCGGGGAAGTCGCTCCTACAATGAGCAGTTCTTC. Amino acid sequence: CASSPNRGSRSYNEQFF. The V gene is TRBV18, the J gene TRBJ2-1; D may be TRBD2 (5 bases). CDR1 and CDR2 from the germline V gene are KGHSH and LQKENI. This CDR3 contains 17 residues. V lost 2 bases and J 0 bases, leaving 14 bases between the germline ends.

This clone appeared once. V and J are TRBV28 and TRBJ1-5; 11 nucleotides line up with TRBD1. CDR1 is MDHEN, CDR2 SYDVKM, per germline. This CDR3 region has 15 residues. Trimming cost V 6 bases and J 7 bases; bases outside gene matches: 8. As DNA, the CDR3 is TGTGCCAGCAGAAATTCGGACAGGGGGCGACAGCCCCAGCATTTT. It translates to CASRNSDRGRQPQHF.

The gene calls are TRBV11-3 and TRBJ1-1; D possibly corresponds to TRBD1 (5 bases). CDR3 length: 14 residues. Germline CDR1 SGHNT, CDR2 YENEEA. The V end lost 5 bases, the J end lost 3 bases, and 13 bases lay between the germline ends. CDR3 amino acids: CASSPGTRDTEAFF. Here the CDR3 DNA reads TGTGCCAGCAGCCCCGGGACCCGAGACACTGAAGCTTTCTTT.

The rearrangement links TRBV5-1 to TRBJ1-1; D is uncertain. The V and J ends lost 0 bases and 1 base respectively, with 7 bases between them. This CDR3 has 14 residues. Germline CDR1 SGHRS, CDR2 YFSETQ. CDR3 coding DNA: TGCGCCAGCAGCTTGGCACAAACGAACACTGAAGCTTTCTTT. Translating it yields CASSLAQTNTEAFF.

The sample holds a few counts of this clone. This chain joins TRBV7-9 and TRBJ2-1, with a weak D call TRBD2 (6 bases). From germline, CDR1 is SEHNR and CDR2 FQNEAQ (reference sequence). The CDR3 runs 16 residues. Between the trimmed V and J ends, which lost 6 bases and 4 bases, there was a span of 19 bases. The CDR3 loop reads CASRGRGGMMYNEQFF. The CDR3 DNA follows: TGTGCCAGCAGGGGTCGTGGGGGGATGATGTACAATGAGCAGTTCTTC.

The chain couples TRBV4-1 to TRBJ2-3, with TRBD2 matching 9 bases. Germline values: CDR1 MGHRA, CDR2 YSYEKL. The CDR3 is made up of 16 amino acids. The V segment lost 3 bases and the J segment 0 bases; nucleotides outside the gene matches: 4. The CDR3 nucleotides read TGCGCCAGCAGCCATTCTAGCGGGATAAGCACAGATACGCAGTATTTT. Translating it yields CASSHSSGISTDTQYF.

CDR3 in amino acids: CASSRSGGTRNEKLFF. CDR3 sequence (DNA): TGTGCCAGCAGCCGGAGTGGGGGGACACGTAATGAAAAACTGTTTTTT. The genes are TRBV14 and TRBJ1-4; TRBD1 is a possible D gene (6 bases). V was pared by 4 bases and J by 4 bases, with 16 bases between. This CDR3 spans 16 amino acids. The germline V gene encodes CDR1 SGHDN and CDR2 FVKESK.

The rearrangement joins TRBV4-1 to TRBJ2-5; D is tentatively TRBD1 or TRBD2 (5 bases each). V gave up 1 base and J gave up 5 bases, with 14 bases separating them. CDR1 is MGHRA and CDR2 is YSYEKL in the germline V gene. The CDR3 consists of 15 residues. This CDR3 reads CASSQGAWGYETQYF. The CDR3 DNA reads as TGCGCCAGCAGCCAAGGTGCCTGGGGGTATGAGACCCAGTACTTC.